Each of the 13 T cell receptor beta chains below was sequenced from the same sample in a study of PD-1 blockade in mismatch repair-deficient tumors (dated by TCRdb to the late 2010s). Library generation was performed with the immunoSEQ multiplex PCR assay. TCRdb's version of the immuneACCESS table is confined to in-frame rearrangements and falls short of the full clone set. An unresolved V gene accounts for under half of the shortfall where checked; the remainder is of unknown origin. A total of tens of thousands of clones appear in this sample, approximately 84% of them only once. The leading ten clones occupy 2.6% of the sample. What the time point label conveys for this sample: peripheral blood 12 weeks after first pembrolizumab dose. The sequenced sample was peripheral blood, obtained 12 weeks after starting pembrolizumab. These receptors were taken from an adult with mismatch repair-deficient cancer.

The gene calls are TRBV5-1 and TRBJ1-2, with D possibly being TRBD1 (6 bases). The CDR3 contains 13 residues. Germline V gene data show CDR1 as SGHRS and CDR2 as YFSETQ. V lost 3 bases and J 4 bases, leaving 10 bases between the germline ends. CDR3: CASSSGQTYGYTF. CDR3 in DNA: TGCGCCAGCAGCTCCGGACAGACCTATGGCTACACCTTC.

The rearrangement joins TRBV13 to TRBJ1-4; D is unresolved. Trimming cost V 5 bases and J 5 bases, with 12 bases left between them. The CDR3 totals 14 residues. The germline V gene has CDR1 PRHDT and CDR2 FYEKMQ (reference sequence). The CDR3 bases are TGTGCCAGCAGCACCCGAACCGGAAATGAAAAACTGTTTTTT. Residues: CASSTRTGNEKLFF. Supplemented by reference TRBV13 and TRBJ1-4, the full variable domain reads AAGVIQSPRHLIKEKRETATLKCYPIPRHDTVYWYQQGPGQDPQFLISFYEKMQSDKGSIPDRFSAQQFSDYHSELNMSSLELGDSALYFCASSTRTGNEKLFFGSGTQLSVL.

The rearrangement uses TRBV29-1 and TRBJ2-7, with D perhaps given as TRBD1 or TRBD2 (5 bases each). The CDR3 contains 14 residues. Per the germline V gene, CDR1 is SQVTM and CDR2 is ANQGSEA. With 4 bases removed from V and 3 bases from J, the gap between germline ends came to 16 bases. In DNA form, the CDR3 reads TGCAGCGTTGCGGGCAGGGTGGGGAGCTACGAGCAGTACTTC. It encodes CSVAGRVGSYEQYF.

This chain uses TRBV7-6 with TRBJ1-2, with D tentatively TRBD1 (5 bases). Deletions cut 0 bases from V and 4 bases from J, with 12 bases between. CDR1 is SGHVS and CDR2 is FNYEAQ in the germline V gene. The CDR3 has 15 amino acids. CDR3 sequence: CASSLAGALGYGYTF. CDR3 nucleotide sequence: TGTGCCAGCAGCTTAGCAGGGGCGCTGGGCTATGGCTACACCTTC. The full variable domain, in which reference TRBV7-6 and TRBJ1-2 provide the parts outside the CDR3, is GAGVSQSPRYKVTKRGQDVALRCDPISGHVSLYWYRQALGQGPEFLTYFNYEAQQDKSGLPNDRFSAERPEGSISTLTIQRTEQRDSAMYRCASSLAGALGYGYTFGSGTRLTVV.

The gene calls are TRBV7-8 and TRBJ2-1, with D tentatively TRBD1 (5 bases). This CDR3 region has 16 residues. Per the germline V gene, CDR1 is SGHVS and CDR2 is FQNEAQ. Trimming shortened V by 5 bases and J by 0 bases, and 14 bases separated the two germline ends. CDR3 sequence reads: CASSPYRFSSYNEQFF. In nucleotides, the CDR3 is TGTGCCAGCAGCCCCTACAGGTTCTCCTCCTACAATGAGCAGTTCTTC.

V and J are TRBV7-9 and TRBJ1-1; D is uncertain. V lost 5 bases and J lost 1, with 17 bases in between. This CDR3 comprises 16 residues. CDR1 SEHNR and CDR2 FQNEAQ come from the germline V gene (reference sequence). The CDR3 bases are TGTGCCAGCAGCCAAGGATCTTGGGGAGCGAACACTGAAGCTTTCTTT. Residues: CASSQGSWGANTEAFF.

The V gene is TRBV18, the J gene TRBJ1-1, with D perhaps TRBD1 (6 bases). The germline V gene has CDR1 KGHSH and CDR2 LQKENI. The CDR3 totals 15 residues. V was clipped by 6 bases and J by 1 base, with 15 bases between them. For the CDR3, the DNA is TGTGCCAGCTCCTGGGGCGGGGGCAAGAACACTGAAGCTTTCTTT. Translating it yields CASSWGGGKNTEAFF. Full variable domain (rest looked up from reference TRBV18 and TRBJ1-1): NAGVMQNPRHLVRRRGQEARLRCSPMKGHSHVYWYRQLPEEGLKFMVYLQKENIIDESGMPKERFSAEFPKEGPSILRIQQVVRGDSAAYFCASSWGGGKNTEAFFGQGTRLTVV.

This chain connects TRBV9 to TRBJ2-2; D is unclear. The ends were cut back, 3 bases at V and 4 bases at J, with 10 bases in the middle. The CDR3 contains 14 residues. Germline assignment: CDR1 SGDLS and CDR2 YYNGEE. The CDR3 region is CASSAFDPTGELFF. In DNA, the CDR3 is TGTGCCAGCAGCGCCTTCGACCCCACCGGGGAGCTGTTTTTT.

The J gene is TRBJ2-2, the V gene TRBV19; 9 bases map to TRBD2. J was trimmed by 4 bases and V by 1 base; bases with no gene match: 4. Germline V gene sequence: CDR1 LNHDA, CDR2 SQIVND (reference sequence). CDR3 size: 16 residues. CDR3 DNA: TGTGCCAGTAGTATAGGGCTAGCGGGACGCACCGGGGAGCTGTTTTTT. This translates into CASSIGLAGRTGELFF. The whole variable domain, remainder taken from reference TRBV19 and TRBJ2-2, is DGGITQSPKYLFRKEGQNVTLSCEQNLNHDAMYWYRQDPGQGLRLIYYSQIVNDFQKGDIAEGYSVSREKKESFPLTVTSAQKNPTAFYLCASSIGLAGRTGELFFGEGSRLTVL.

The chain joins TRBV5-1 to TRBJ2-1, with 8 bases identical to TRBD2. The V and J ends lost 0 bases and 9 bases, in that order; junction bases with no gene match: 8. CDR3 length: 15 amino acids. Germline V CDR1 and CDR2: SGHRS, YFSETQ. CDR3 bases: TGCGCCAGCAGCTTGGAGAGCGGGAGAGCTGCTGAGCAGTTCTTC. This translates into CASSLESGRAAEQFF.

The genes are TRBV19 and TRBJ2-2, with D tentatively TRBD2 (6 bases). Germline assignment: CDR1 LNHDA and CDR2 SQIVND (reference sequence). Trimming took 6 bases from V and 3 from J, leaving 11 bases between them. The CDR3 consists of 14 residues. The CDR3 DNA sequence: TGTGCCAGTAGCGGGAGAGGGGACACCGGGGAGCTGTTTTTT. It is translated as CASSGRGDTGELFF.

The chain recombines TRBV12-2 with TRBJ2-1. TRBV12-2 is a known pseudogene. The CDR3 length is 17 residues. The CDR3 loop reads CASRFTSLTKSYNEQFF. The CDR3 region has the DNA TGTGCAAGTCGCTTCACCAGCCTAACCAAATCATACAATGAGCAGTTCTTC.

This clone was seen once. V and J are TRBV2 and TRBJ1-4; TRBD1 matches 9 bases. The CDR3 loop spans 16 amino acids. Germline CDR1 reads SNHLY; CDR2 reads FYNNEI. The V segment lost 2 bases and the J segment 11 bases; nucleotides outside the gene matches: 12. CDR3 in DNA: TGTGCCAGCAGTGAATTGGGACAGGGCAAAATGAGGAAACTGTTTTTT. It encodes CASSELGQGKMRKLFF. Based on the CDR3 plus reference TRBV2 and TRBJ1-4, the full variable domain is EPEVTQTPSHQVTQMGQEVILRCVPISNHLYFYWYRQILGQKVEFLVSFYNNEISEKSEIFDDQFSVERPDGSNFTLKIRSTKLEDSAMYFCASSELGQGKMRKLFFGSGTQLSVL.